This T cell receptor (beta chain) appears in the sequencing data of a study of Graves' ophthalmopathy and Graves' hyperthyroidism. CDR3 length: 18 amino acids. V was clipped by 4 bases and J by 4 bases; unmatched bases: 11. Germline CDR1 and CDR2: SGHAT and FQNNGV. For repertoire sequencing, the TCR beta CDR3 regions were amplified from RNA transcripts. First-round RT-PCR used HTBI primers; second-round multiplex PCR followed. TCRdb re-called the multiplex PCR reads with MiXCR, one entry per CDR3 protein. Altogether hundreds of thousands of distinct CDR3 sequences are present, 40% being singletons, with the ten largest covering approximately 43%. Of note for this clonotype: As yet, its antigen is unknown.

Study results and caveats: From stable hyperthyroidism, ophthalmopathy was separated by a 13-signature model with 85% to 90% sensitivity and more than 75% specificity.

PBMCs were obtained from 8.5 to 10 ml of fresh peripheral blood. The rearrangement links TRBV11-2 to TRBJ2-6; 9 bases align to TRBD1. The receptor was derived from an adult man with Graves' ophthalmopathy. The sample comprised peripheral blood. CDR3 nucleotides: TGTGCCAGCAGCTCAACCGCCGGACAGGGGAACGGGGCCAACGTCCTGACTTTC. Translated: CASSSTAGQGNGANVLTF. The variable domain in full, with the rest retrieved from reference TRBV11-2 and TRBJ2-6, is EAGVAQSPRYKIIEKRQSVAFWCNPISGHATLYWYQQILGQGPKLLIQFQNNGVVDDSQLPKDRFSAERLKGVDSTLKIQPAKLEDSAVYLCASSSTAGQGNGANVLTFGAGSRLTVL.